These T cell receptor beta chains were read from a single sample in a study of post-analysis software for immune sequencing data. TCRdb reprocessed the PCR reads with MiXCR, giving one entry per CDR3 protein. Of more than 350,000 distinct CDR3 sequences listed, approximately 38% are singletons. The source material was blood. These receptors all stem from a girl between 2 and 10 years old with multiple sclerosis. Each CDR3 is given without its conserved first and last residue. A D gene is named only where the DNA matches it firmly. The size entry is marked missing in some rows and otherwise reads once, few, many or a size class.

V gene	J gene	D gene	clone size	CDR3 protein
TRBV7-9	TRBJ1-2	NA	NA	ASSRLQFST
TRBV12-3/TRBV12-4	TRBJ2-4	NA	NA	ASTSRGEAKNIQY
TRBV9	TRBJ2-3	NA	NA	ASSERGPSFRDTQY
TRBV6-1	TRBJ2-7	TRBD2	few	ASSSPSGSVYEQY
TRBV29-1	TRBJ1-2	TRBD1	NA	SVEGDSVYGYT
TRBV7-9	TRBJ2-1	NA	NA	ASSLTTRTISDEQF
TRBV25-1	TRBJ1-5	NA	NA	ASSEGGKGNQPQH
TRBV6-5	NA	TRBD2	NA	ASSYIFSGGSETQY
TRBV6-5	TRBJ1-2	TRBD1	NA	ASSYQRRLTGDLYGYT
TRBV5-6	TRBJ2-1	NA	few	ASSLDWGYNEQF
TRBV28	TRBJ2-3	NA	NA	ASSPPGIGGPDTQY
TRBV7-6	TRBJ2-7	NA	NA	ASSLSAGGSYEQY
TRBV28	TRBJ2-1	TRBD1	NA	ASSGTAFYNEQF
TRBV5-1	TRBJ1-1	NA	NA	ASSSETRNTEAF
TRBV2	TRBJ1-2	NA	few	ASSEQGEDGYT
TRBV27	TRBJ2-1	NA	few	ASSSGLHDEQF
TRBV4-3	TRBJ2-5	NA	few	ASSQDVGQQETQY
TRBV12-3/TRBV12-4	TRBJ1-2	NA	few	ASSLTTGLGYT
TRBV4-3	TRBJ2-1	NA	NA	ASSQVFSTNSYNEQF
TRBV6-5	TRBJ2-1	NA	NA	ASSYSILAGQVNEQF
TRBV28	TRBJ1-2	NA	NA	ASSSSGGDYGYT
TRBV28	TRBJ1-5	NA	NA	ASSLSMSQPQH
TRBV5-1	TRBJ2-1	TRBD2	NA	ASSLGLAEGFNEQF
TRBV5-1	TRBJ1-4	NA	NA	ASTSTATNEKLF
TRBV5-5	TRBJ1-2	NA	NA	ASSFRGSGYGYT
TRBV20-1	TRBJ2-1	TRBD2	NA	SARGLAGGWYNEQF
TRBV7-3	TRBJ2-3	NA	NA	ASSLGASPLTDTQY
TRBV5-1	TRBJ1-2	NA	NA	ASSLEYSSYGYT
TRBV7-2	TRBJ1-5	NA	NA	ASSPRRGNQPQH
TRBV15	TRBJ2-4	NA	NA	ATSRDPGIYEQY
TRBV24-1	TRBJ2-5	NA	few	ATSQPSGQPKETQY
TRBV5-6	NA	NA	NA	ASSFGGTRTSYEQY
TRBV5-1	TRBJ1-5	NA	NA	ASSLEPYQPQH
TRBV5-1	TRBJ2-5	TRBD2	few	ASSFNGGETQY
TRBV5-1	TRBJ2-7	NA	NA	ASSLTGLSYEQY
TRBV15	TRBJ1-2	NA	NA	ATSRDPGRAGYT
TRBV6-2/TRBV6-3	TRBJ2-7	TRBD2	NA	ASSFLPRAGGPYNEQY
TRBV7-9	TRBJ1-1	NA	NA	ASSSQAVNTEAF
TRBV3-1	TRBJ2-3	NA	NA	ASSQPEGSTDTQY
TRBV7-2	NA	NA	NA	ASSAGTKFNEQY
TRBV7-9	TRBJ2-1	NA	NA	ASSPQEAGPNEQF
TRBV29-1	TRBJ2-3	TRBD2	NA	SVTRDYSTDTQY
TRBV3-1	TRBJ2-5	TRBD1	NA	ASSQVGTGMETRY
TRBV29-1	TRBJ2-1	NA	few	SVEAGHPYEQF
TRBV20-1	TRBJ1-4	NA	NA	SAPWALNEKLF
TRBV5-1	TRBJ2-7	NA	NA	ASREGYKQY
TRBV6-5	TRBJ2-7	NA	many	ASSATGSYEQY
TRBV7-3	TRBJ1-2	NA	NA	ASSPGHLSGYT
TRBV18	TRBJ2-1	TRBD1	NA	ASSPGTGGEQF
TRBV6-2/TRBV6-3	TRBJ2-7	NA	NA	ASSRTVRLGAKSSYEQY
TRBV9	TRBJ1-1	NA	few	ASSVGLDVGATEAF
TRBV21-1	TRBJ2-1	NA	NA	ASSTTTDRAYNKQF
TRBV5-1	TRBJ2-5	NA	few	ASSRGTFQETQY
TRBV28	TRBJ2-1	TRBD2	NA	ASSPGLAVSNEQF
TRBV20-1	TRBJ2-3	TRBD2	once	SASEREDTDTQY
TRBV7-9	TRBJ2-1	TRBD2	few	ASSSLRRGGEQF
TRBV29-1	TRBJ2-7	NA	NA	SVRTTYEQY